Below, 32 T cell receptor beta chains from the same sample are listed, as sequenced in a study of CD8 T cells in ankylosing spondylitis (dated 2017 in TCRdb). General findings and caveats noted by the study authors: A TCR beta motif of several highly homologous amino acid variants appeared characteristic of blood from ankylosing spondylitis patients.

What these receptors recognize is not known. The library was generated by 5' RACE. Sequencer: Illumina HiSeq 2500. TCRdb trimmed the raw reads at Q25, called clones with MiXCR and kept productive beta chains. When rows share a CDR3 protein, they turn into one entry using the most common DNA and genes. The sample yields approximately 520,000 distinct CDR3 sequences; under 5.5% were counted once. The top ten clonotypes cover roughly 3.3% of the sample. The sample consisted of blood, either unsorted or a sorted T cell fraction (not recorded which). The source of these receptors is a male donor with ankylosing spondylitis.

Ten or more counts support this clonotype. In nucleotides, the CDR3 is TGTGCCACTGCCGGACTAGCGATTTACAATGAGCAGTTCTTC. Amino acids: CATAGLAIYNEQFF. The rearrangement uses TRBV10-3 and TRBJ2-1, with 9 bases matching TRBD2. CDR3 length: 14 amino acids. The V gene end was trimmed by 10 bases and the J gene end by 4 bases; junction bases not matched to a gene: 8. Germline values: CDR1 ENHRY, CDR2 SYGVKD.

This clonotype has ten or more counts. The rearrangement uses TRBV6-5 and TRBJ1-2; D remains ambiguous. Trimming pared 2 bases from V and 1 base from J, leaving 5 bases between. This CDR3 has 13 residues. Per the germline V gene, CDR1 is MNHEY and CDR2 is SVGAGI. CDR3 region: CASSYDGNYGYTF. The CDR3 DNA sequence: TGTGCCAGCAGTTACGACGGTAACTATGGCTACACCTTC.

This clonotype was counted ten times or more. The chain links TRBV27 to TRBJ2-7; TRBD2 might be the D (6 bases). The germline gives CDR1 MNHEY, CDR2 SMNVEV (reference sequence). The CDR3 covers 14 residues. The V end lost 5 bases, the J end lost 2 bases, and 13 bases lay between the germline ends. The CDR3 loop is CASSQRLGAYEQYF. In nucleotides, the CDR3 is TGTGCCAGCAGTCAGAGACTAGGCGCCTACGAGCAGTACTTC.

Comments on this clonotype: A much larger clone differs by one base, so this may be a read error. The rearrangement joins TRBV29-1 to TRBJ1-1; D is perhaps TRBD1 (5 bases). The CDR3 is made up of 13 amino acids. Germline CDR1 and CDR2: SQVTM and ANQGSEA. The DNA of the CDR3 is TGCAGCGTCAGCGGCAGGGCTGACCCTGAATCTTTCTTT. The encoded protein is CSVSGRADPESFF.

The chain joins TRBV6-1 to TRBJ1-2; D is undetermined. V was cut by 5 bases and J by 4 bases, with 20 bases left in between. CDR3 length: 16 amino acids. Germline loops: CDR1 MNHNS, CDR2 SASEGT. CDR3 in amino acids: CASSPRVGLGSYGYTF. CDR3 coding DNA: TGTGCCAGCAGTCCCCGGGTAGGGCTCGGGAGCTATGGCTACACCTTC.

The chain has TRBV5-1 and TRBJ2-1, with 7 bases aligning to TRBD1. The CDR3 is 13 residues long. Germline V gene lookup returns CDR1 SGHRS and CDR2 YFSETQ. The V segment lost 2 bases and the J segment 15 bases; nucleotides outside the gene matches: 11. In nucleotides, the CDR3 is TGCGCCAGCAGCTTCCAAGGGGGCCTAGCACGGTTCTTC. This translates into CASSFQGGLARFF.

There are many counts of this clonotype. The chain recombines TRBV5-1 with TRBJ2-5; D call uncertain. This CDR3 contains 12 residues. Trimming removed 4 bases at V and 9 bases at J, with 13 bases between. From germline, CDR1 is SGHRS and CDR2 YFSETQ. The DNA for the CDR3 is TGCGCCAGCAGCCCTCGACTCGGGCCCCAGTACTTC. This gives the protein CASSPRLGPQYF.

This clonotype was seen ten or more times. The rearrangement links TRBV11-1 to TRBJ2-3; the D gene is possibly TRBD2 (5 bases). There are 16 residues in the CDR3. CDR1 is SGHAT, CDR2 FQDESV, per germline (reference sequence). Trimming pared 5 bases from V and 0 bases from J, leaving 15 bases between. The CDR3 loop is CASSPTRQRSTDTQYF. The CDR3 DNA reads as TGTGCCAGCAGCCCTACGCGTCAGCGGAGCACAGATACGCAGTATTTT.

This clonotype came up many times. The J gene is TRBJ1-1, the V gene TRBV20-1; unclear D gene. From germline, CDR1 is DFQATT and CDR2 SNEGSKA (reference sequence). V gave up 0 bases and J gave up 11 bases, with 13 bases separating them. This CDR3 spans 12 amino acids. The CDR3 reads CSARDSIFRAFF. CDR3 coding DNA: TGCAGTGCTAGAGATTCCATCTTCCGGGCTTTCTTT.

This clonotype has a count of ten or more. V gene TRBV18 combines with J gene TRBJ2-3, with 8 bases matching TRBD1. J gave up 3 bases and V 2 bases, and 1 base lay outside the gene matches. CDR1 and CDR2 (germline): KGHSH, LQKENI. The CDR3 contains 14 residues. This CDR3 is CASSPGTGTDTQYF. The CDR3 nucleotides are TGTGCCAGCTCACCAGGGACAGGAACAGATACGCAGTATTTT.

There are many counts of this clonotype. The chain combines TRBV7-8 with TRBJ1-2, with D hard to call. The V and J ends lost 5 bases and 3 bases respectively, with 13 bases between them. The CDR3 length is 14 residues. The germline CDR1 and CDR2 sequences are SGHVS and FQNEAQ. CDR3 sequence reads: CASSPIDGYYGYTF. The DNA of the CDR3 is TGTGCCAGCAGCCCGATCGACGGATACTATGGCTACACCTTC.

This clonotype was recorded many times. The rearrangement uses TRBV7-8 and TRBJ1-2; 7 bases agree with TRBD1. With V trimmed by 0 bases and J by 8 bases, 15 bases remained unmatched. CDR1 is SGHVS, CDR2 FQNEAQ, per germline. The CDR3 length is 17 residues. CDR3 amino acids: CASSLANRAGGERGYTF. CDR3 in DNA: TGTGCCAGCAGCTTAGCCAATCGGGCAGGGGGTGAGAGAGGCTACACCTTC. The whole variable domain, filled in from reference TRBV7-8 and TRBJ1-2, reads GAGVSQSPRYKVAKRGQDVALRCDPISGHVSLFWYQQALGQGPEFLTYFQNEAQLDKSGLPSDRFFAERPEGSVSTLKIQRTQQEDSAVYLCASSLANRAGGERGYTFGSGTRLTVV.

This clonotype was observed a handful of times. V usage is TRBV7-3 and J usage is TRBJ2-5, with 9 nucleotides matching TRBD2. This CDR3 region has 15 residues. Unmatched junction bases numbered 10, after V lost 6 bases and J lost 5 bases. Germline V gives CDR1 SGHTA, CDR2 FQGTGA. The CDR3 sequence is CASSYSGGRFETQYF. CDR3 coding DNA: TGTGCCAGCAGTTACAGCGGGGGGCGGTTTGAGACCCAGTACTTC.

This clonotype came up many times. This rearrangement joins TRBV20-1 to TRBJ2-7; 8 bases map to TRBD2. The CDR3 covers 14 residues. Germline trimming cut 2 bases from V and 4 bases from J; bases unmatched to any gene: 7. CDR1 and CDR2 from the germline V gene are DFQATT and SNEGSKA (reference sequence). CDR3 DNA sequence: TGCAGTGCTAGACACGGGGGGGCCGGGTACGAGCAGTACTTC. The encoded protein is CSARHGGAGYEQYF.

This clonotype was seen many times. The chain carries TRBV7-8 and TRBJ2-7, with TRBD1 matching over 8 bases. CDR3 length: 15 amino acids. Germline CDR1 SGHVS, CDR2 FQNEAQ. The J segment lost 5 bases and the V segment lost 5 bases, leaving 11 bases of the junction unmatched. In DNA form, the CDR3 reads TGTGCCAGCAGCCGCCGGACAGGGACTTTTAACGAGCAGTACTTC. This codes for CASSRRTGTFNEQYF.

This clonotype occurred many times. The genes are TRBV20-1 and TRBJ2-7; D possibly matches TRBD1 or TRBD2 (6 bases each). Between the trimmed V and J ends, which lost 6 bases and 5 bases, there was a span of 17 bases. Germline lookup yields CDR1 DFQATT and CDR2 SNEGSKA (reference sequence). The CDR3 is made up of 13 amino acids. The CDR3 DNA reads as TGCAGTGCAAGGGGGAGGCTAGCAGACGAGCAGTACTTC. It encodes CSARGRLADEQYF.

This clonotype has ten or more counts. The CDR3 DNA follows: TGCAGTGCTAGACTAGGCTATGGCTACACCTTC. Amino acids: CSARLGYGYTF. The V and J genes are TRBV20-1 and TRBJ1-2; no clear D gene. The CDR3 length is 11 residues. From germline, CDR1 is DFQATT and CDR2 SNEGSKA (reference sequence). Trimming removed 2 bases from V and 4 bases from J, with 5 bases in between.

This clonotype has ten or more counts. J is TRBJ1-1 and V is TRBV12-3 or TRBV12-4; a possible D gene is TRBD1 (5 bases). The CDR3 contains 14 residues. V lost 2 bases and J lost 5, with 12 bases in between. The CDR3 here is CASSLWGGNTEAFF. The CDR3 DNA follows: TGTGCCAGCAGTTTATGGGGGGGAAATACTGAAGCTTTCTTT.

This clonotype has at least ten counts. The chain joins TRBV9 to TRBJ2-1, with D possibly matching TRBD2 (5 bases). The CDR3 consists of 15 residues. Trimming shortened V by 0 bases and J by 6 bases, and 13 bases separated the two germline ends. Germline CDR1 and CDR2: SGDLS and YYNGEE. In DNA form, the CDR3 reads TGTGCCAGCAGCGTAGCTGGGTTTAGCGTCAATGAGCAGTTCTTC. Protein: CASSVAGFSVNEQFF. Variable domain in full (rest from reference TRBV9 and TRBJ2-1): DSGVTQTPKHLITATGQRVTLRCSPRSGDLSVYWYQQSLDQGLQFLIQYYNGEERAKGNILERFSAQQFPDLHSELNLSSLELGDSALYFCASSVAGFSVNEQFFGPGTRLTVL.

This clonotype came up many times. CDR3 sequence: CASKRGRSEETQYF. CDR3 DNA sequence: TGTGCCAGCAAGCGCGGGAGAAGCGAAGAGACCCAGTACTTC. The chain links TRBV6-1 to TRBJ2-5; 7 nucleotides match TRBD2. Germline loops: CDR1 MNHNS, CDR2 SASEGT. With V trimmed by 7 bases and J by 3 bases, 8 bases remained unmatched. This CDR3 has 14 residues.

This clonotype was seen at least ten times. The CDR3 DNA sequence: TGCGCCAGTACCATACGGACAGGGGAAGAGACCCAGTACTTC. The encoded protein is CASTIRTGEETQYF. The rearrangement joins TRBV5-1 to TRBJ2-5; 9 nucleotides match TRBD1. CDR1 is SGHRS and CDR2 is YFSETQ in the germline V gene. The CDR3 is 14 amino acids. V gave up 8 bases and J gave up 3 bases; unmatched junction bases: 8.

This clonotype was observed at least ten times. The rearrangement joins TRBV5-1 to TRBJ2-1; maybe TRBD2 (6 bases). The V and J ends lost 4 bases and 5 bases respectively, with 19 bases between them. Per the germline V gene, CDR1 is SGHRS and CDR2 is YFSETQ. This CDR3 contains 16 residues. The CDR3 DNA reads TGCGCCAGCAGCCTACGGACTGGAGGAGGGCACAATGAGCAGTTCTTC. Translating it yields CASSLRTGGGHNEQFF. Full variable domain (missing parts from reference TRBV5-1 and TRBJ2-1): KAGVTQTPRYLIKTRGQQVTLSCSPISGHRSVSWYQQTPGQGLQFLFEYFSETQRNKGNFPGRFSGRQFSNSRSEMNVSTLELGDSALYLCASSLRTGGGHNEQFFGPGTRLTVL.

This clonotype was detected ten times or more. V is TRBV7-9 and J is TRBJ2-7; D is perhaps TRBD1 or TRBD2 (5 bases each). This CDR3 is built from 12 residues. V shed 5 bases and J shed 6 bases, with 11 bases lying between them. CDR1 and CDR2 from the germline V gene are SEHNR and FQNEAQ (reference sequence). CDR3 nucleotide sequence: TGTGCCAGCAGCCCCGGGGCGTCCGAGCAGTACTTC. Residues: CASSPGASEQYF.

This clonotype was found many times. The chain's CDR3 is CASSSVLDTDTQYF. The CDR3 DNA sequence: TGCGCCAGCAGCTCTGTGTTAGACACAGATACGCAGTATTTT. V usage is TRBV5-1 and J usage is TRBJ2-3; D gene unclear. The CDR3 sequence is 14 residues long. V lost 3 bases, J lost 2 bases, and 10 bases lay in between. CDR1 is SGHRS, CDR2 YFSETQ, per germline.

This clonotype was counted at least ten times. This chain joins TRBV5-1 and TRBJ2-5; no definite D call. The CDR3 loop spans 12 amino acids. The ends were cut back, 3 bases at V and 5 bases at J, with 8 bases in the middle. CDR1 is SGHRS and CDR2 is YFSETQ in the germline V gene. The CDR3, as DNA: TGCGCCAGCAGCTCGGATAGGGAGACCCAGTACTTC. Encoded protein: CASSSDRETQYF.

This clonotype showed up many times. This chain uses TRBV5-1 with TRBJ1-4; weak D call: TRBD1 (6 bases). The CDR3 covers 15 residues. Germline CDR1 reads SGHRS; CDR2 reads YFSETQ. Trimming pared 1 base from V and 8 bases from J, leaving 15 bases between. This chain's CDR3 is CASSLLGTKEEKLFF. The CDR3 DNA sequence: TGCGCCAGCAGCTTGTTAGGGACAAAGGAAGAAAAACTGTTTTTT.

The gene calls are TRBV6-1 and TRBJ2-1, with 7 bases lining up with TRBD1. Per the germline V gene, CDR1 is MNHNS and CDR2 is SASEGT. The CDR3 is made up of 16 amino acids. V dropped 5 bases and J dropped 12; count of bases not matched to a gene: 19. The CDR3 protein is CASSTKYRGGEAWQFF. In nucleotides, the CDR3 is TGTGCCAGCAGTACCAAATACAGGGGCGGTGAGGCTTGGCAGTTCTTC.

This chain joins TRBV20-1 and TRBJ2-3, with 10 bases aligning to TRBD1. CDR3 length equals 15 residues. With V trimmed by 6 bases and J by 6 bases, 12 bases remained unmatched. Germline V gene lookup returns CDR1 DFQATT and CDR2 SNEGSKA (reference sequence). CDR3 protein: CSASGRDRGSDTQYF. For the CDR3, the DNA is TGCAGTGCAAGCGGCCGGGACAGGGGCTCCGATACGCAGTATTTT.

This clonotype was picked up many times. The chain employs TRBV20-1 and TRBJ2-1, with TRBD1 matching over 12 bases. Trimming took 5 bases from V and 5 from J; bases not matched to a gene: 7. The CDR3 runs to 15 residues. The germline V gene has CDR1 DFQATT and CDR2 SNEGSKA (reference sequence). The CDR3 region has the DNA TGCAGTGCTGACCGGGACAGGGGGCTCAACAATGAGCAGTTCTTC. Protein: CSADRDRGLNNEQFF.

This clonotype was detected ten times or more. This chain uses TRBV6-1 with TRBJ1-2, with 11 nucleotides matching TRBD1. From germline, CDR1 is MNHNS and CDR2 SASEGT. The J segment lost 9 bases and the V segment lost 5 bases, leaving 5 bases of the junction unmatched. The CDR3 sequence is 13 residues long. In nucleotides, the CDR3 is TGTGCCAGCAGTACGGACAGGGGGCGAAGCTACACCTTC. It encodes CASSTDRGRSYTF.

The gene calls are TRBV4-2 and TRBJ1-5, with D perhaps matching TRBD1 (6 bases). The germline gives CDR1 LGHNA, CDR2 YNFKEQ. Trimming took off 0 bases at V and 5 bases at J, with 11 bases between the two ends. This CDR3 has 15 residues. The CDR3 DNA reads TGTGCCAGCAGCCAAGAAGGGGGTAGAGATCAGCCCCAGCATTTT. Translating it yields CASSQEGGRDQPQHF.

This clonotype has at least ten counts. This chain links TRBV12-3 or TRBV12-4 with TRBJ2-5; no clear D. Between the trimmed V and J ends, which lost 4 bases and 2 bases, there was a span of 11 bases. This CDR3 contains 14 residues. CDR3 bases: TGTGCCAGCAGTTCGATCGGTGGGCAAGAGACCCAGTACTTC. This sequence encodes CASSSIGGQETQYF.